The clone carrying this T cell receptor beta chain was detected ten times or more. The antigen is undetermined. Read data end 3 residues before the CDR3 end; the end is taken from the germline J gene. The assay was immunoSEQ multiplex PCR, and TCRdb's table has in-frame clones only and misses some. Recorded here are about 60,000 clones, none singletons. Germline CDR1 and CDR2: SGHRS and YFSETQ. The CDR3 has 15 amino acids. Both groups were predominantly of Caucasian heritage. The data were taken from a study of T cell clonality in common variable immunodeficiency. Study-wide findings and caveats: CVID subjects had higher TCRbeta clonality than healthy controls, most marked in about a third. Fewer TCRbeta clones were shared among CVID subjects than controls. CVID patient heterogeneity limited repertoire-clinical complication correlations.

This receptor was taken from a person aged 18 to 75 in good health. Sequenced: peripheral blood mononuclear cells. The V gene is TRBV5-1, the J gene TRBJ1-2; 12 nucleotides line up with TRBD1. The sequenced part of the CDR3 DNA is TGCGCCAGCATGGTCGGGACAGGGGGCGGAGGAGGC. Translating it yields CASMVGTGGGGG. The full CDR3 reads CASMVGTGGGGGYTF.